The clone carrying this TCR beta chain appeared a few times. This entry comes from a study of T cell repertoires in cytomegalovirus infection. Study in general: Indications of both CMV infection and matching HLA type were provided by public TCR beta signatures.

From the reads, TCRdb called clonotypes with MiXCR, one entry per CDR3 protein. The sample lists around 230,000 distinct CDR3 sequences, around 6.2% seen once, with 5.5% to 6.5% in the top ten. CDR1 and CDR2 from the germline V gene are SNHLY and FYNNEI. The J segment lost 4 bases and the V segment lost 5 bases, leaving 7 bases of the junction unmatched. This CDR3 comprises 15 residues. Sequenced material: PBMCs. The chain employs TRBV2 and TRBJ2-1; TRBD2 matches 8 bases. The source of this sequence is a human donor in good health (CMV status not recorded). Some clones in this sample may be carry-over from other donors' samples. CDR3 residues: CASSPPGGGYNEQFF. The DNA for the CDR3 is TGTGCCAGCAGTCCCCCAGGCGGGGGGTACAATGAGCAGTTCTTC.